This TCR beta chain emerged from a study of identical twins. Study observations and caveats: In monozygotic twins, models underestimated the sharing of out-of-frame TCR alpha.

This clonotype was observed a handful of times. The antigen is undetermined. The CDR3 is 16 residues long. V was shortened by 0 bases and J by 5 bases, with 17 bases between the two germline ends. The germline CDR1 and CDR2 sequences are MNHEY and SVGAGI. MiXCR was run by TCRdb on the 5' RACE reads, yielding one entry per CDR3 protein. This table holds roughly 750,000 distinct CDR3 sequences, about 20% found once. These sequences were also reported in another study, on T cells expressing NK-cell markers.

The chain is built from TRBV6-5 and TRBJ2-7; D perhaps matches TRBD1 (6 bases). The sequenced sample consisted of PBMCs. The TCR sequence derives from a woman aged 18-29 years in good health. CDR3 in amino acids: CASSYSIRGKIHEQYF. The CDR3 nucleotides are TGTGCCAGCAGTTACTCGATCAGGGGCAAGATCCACGAGCAGTACTTC.